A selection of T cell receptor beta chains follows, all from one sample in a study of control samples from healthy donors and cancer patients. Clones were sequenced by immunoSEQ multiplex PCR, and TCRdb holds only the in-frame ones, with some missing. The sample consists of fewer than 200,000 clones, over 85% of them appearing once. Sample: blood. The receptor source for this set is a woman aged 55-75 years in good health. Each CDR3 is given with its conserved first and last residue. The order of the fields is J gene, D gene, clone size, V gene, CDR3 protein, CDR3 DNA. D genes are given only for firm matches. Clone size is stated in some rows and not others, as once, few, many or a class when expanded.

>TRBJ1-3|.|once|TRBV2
CASRARGAFSGNTIYF
TGTGCCAGCAGGGCCAGGGGTGCCTTCTCTGGAAACACCATATATTTT
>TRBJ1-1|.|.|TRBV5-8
CASSSEGLRRAEAFF
TGTGCCAGCAGCTCGGAGGGACTCCGAAGGGCTGAAGCTTTCTTT
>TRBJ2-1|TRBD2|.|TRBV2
CASSEMGAGGRYNEQFF
TGTGCCAGCAGTGAAATGGGGGCGGGGGGCCGTTACAATGAGCAGTTCTTC
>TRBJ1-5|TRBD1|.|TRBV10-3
CAISTTGGSSNQPQHF
TGTGCCATCAGTACTACAGGGGGCTCTTCCAATCAGCCCCAGCATTTT
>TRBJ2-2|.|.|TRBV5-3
CARNPGFHRELFF
TGTGCCAGAAACCCAGGGTTCCACCGGGAGCTGTTTTTT
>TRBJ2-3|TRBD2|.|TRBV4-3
CASSQDFRGVGDTQYF
TGCGCCAGCAGCCAAGATTTTCGGGGGGTAGGAGATACGCAGTATTTT
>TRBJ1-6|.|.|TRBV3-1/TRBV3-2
CASSQSGGNSPLHF
TGTGCCAGCAGCCAAAGCGGGGGCAATTCACCCCTCCACTTT
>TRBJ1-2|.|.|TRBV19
CASSPTGQGYTF
TGTGCCAGTAGCCCTACAGGGCAAGGCTACACCTTC
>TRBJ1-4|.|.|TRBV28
CASTQATNEKLFF
TGTGCCAGCACCCAGGCAACTAATGAAAAACTGTTTTTT
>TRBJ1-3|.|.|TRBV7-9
CASSPAGGLISGNTIYF
TGTGCCAGCAGCCCGGCCGGAGGTTTAATCTCTGGAAACACCATATATTTT
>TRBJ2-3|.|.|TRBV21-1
CARTSGYSTDTQYF
TGTGCCAGGACTAGCGGATATAGCACAGATACGCAGTATTTT
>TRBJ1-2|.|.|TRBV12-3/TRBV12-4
CASSLLSGGYTF
TGTGCCAGCAGTTTACTTTCCGGTGGCTACACCTTC
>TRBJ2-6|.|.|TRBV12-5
CASGLDVSGANVLTF
TGTGCTAGTGGTTTAGATGTCTCTGGGGCCAACGTCCTGACTTTC
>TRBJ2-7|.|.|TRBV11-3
CASSLVFRENYEQYF
TGTGCCAGCAGCTTAGTTTTCAGGGAAAACTACGAGCAGTACTTC
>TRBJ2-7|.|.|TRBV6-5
CASSYSPRGGYEQYF
TGTGCCAGCAGTTACTCCCCTAGAGGGGGCTACGAGCAGTACTTC
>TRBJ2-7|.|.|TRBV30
CAWSVTGASYEQYF
TGTGCCTGGAGTGTAACAGGTGCCTCCTACGAGCAGTACTTC
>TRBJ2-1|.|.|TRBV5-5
CASSLETIYNEQFF
TGTGCCAGCAGCCTGGAGACGATCTACAATGAGCAGTTCTTC
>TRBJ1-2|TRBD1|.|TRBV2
CASSERTGFWDYTF
TGTGCCAGCAGTGAAAGGACAGGGTTCTGGGACTACACCTTC
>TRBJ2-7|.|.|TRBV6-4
CASIGGSYEQYF
TGTGCCAGCATTGGGGGCTCCTACGAGCAGTACTTC
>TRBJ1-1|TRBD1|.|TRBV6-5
CASSSGQGAWNTEAFF
TGTGCCAGCAGTTCAGGACAGGGGGCCTGGAACACTGAAGCTTTCTTT
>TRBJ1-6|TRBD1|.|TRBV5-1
CASSLEGQGASPLHF
TGCGCCAGCAGCTTGGAAGGACAGGGGGCCTCACCCCTCCACTTT
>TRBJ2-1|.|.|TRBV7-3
CASSLWQSSYNEQFF
TGTGCCAGCAGCTTATGGCAGAGCTCCTACAATGAGCAGTTCTTC
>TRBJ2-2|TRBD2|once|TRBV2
CASSRDYLNTGELFF
TGTGCCAGCAGTCGGGACTACCTGAACACCGGGGAGCTGTTTTTT
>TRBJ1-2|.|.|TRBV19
CATDGEEWRGGYTF
TGTGCCACCGACGGGGAGGAGTGGAGGGGTGGCTACACCTTC
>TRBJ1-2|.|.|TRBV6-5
CASRPGTGRDGYTF
TGTGCCAGCAGACCCGGGACGGGGAGGGATGGCTACACCTTC
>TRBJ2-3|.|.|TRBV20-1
CSASKGGIVDTQYF
TGCAGTGCTAGTAAGGGGGGCATTGTAGATACGCAGTATTTT
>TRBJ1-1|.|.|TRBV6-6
CASSHQGTEAFF
TGTGCCAGCAGTCACCAGGGAACTGAAGCTTTCTTT
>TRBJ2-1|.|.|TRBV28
CASSSGGPSYNEQFF
TGTGCCAGCAGTTCCGGGGGGCCCTCTTACAATGAGCAGTTCTTC
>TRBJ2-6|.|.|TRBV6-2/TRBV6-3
CASSFSNVLTF
TGTGCCAGCAGTTTTTCAAACGTCCTGACTTTC
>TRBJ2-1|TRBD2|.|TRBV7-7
CASSVRPGLALFNEQFF
TGTGCCAGCAGCGTCAGACCGGGACTAGCCCTATTCAATGAGCAGTTCTTC
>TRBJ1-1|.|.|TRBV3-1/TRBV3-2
CASSQDSIGGNKAFF
TGTGCCAGCAGCCAAGACTCGATTGGGGGGAACAAAGCTTTCTTT
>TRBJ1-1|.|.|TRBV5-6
CASKTPWGAEAFF
TGTGCCAGCAAAACGCCTTGGGGGGCAGAAGCTTTCTTT
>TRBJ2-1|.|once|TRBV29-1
CSVEKGQARGQFF
TGCAGCGTTGAAAAGGGGCAGGCCCGGGGGCAGTTCTTC
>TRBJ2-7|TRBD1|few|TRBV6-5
CASSYRTGGVEQYF
TGTGCCAGCAGTTACAGGACAGGGGGCGTCGAGCAGTACTTC
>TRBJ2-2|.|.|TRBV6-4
CASSDSGEYTGELFF
TGTGCCAGCAGTGACTCTGGCGAATACACCGGGGAGCTGTTTTTT
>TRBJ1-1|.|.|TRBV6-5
CASSLELNTEAFF
TGTGCCAGCAGTCTGGAACTGAACACTGAAGCTTTCTTT
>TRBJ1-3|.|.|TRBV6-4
CASSDGTPISYSGNTIYF
TGTGCCAGCAGTGATGGGACACCGATTTCTTACTCTGGAAACACCATATATTTT
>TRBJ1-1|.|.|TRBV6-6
CASSPGGGWETEAFF
TGTGCCAGCAGCCCAGGAGGGGGATGGGAGACTGAAGCTTTCTTT
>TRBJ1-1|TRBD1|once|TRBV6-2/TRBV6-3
CASSYSPRGRVTEAFF
TGTGCCAGCAGTTACTCTCCCAGGGGGCGGGTGACTGAAGCTTTCTTT
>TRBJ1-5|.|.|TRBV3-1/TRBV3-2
CASSQDGKSQHF
TGTGCCAGCAGCCAAGACGGTAAGTCCCAGCATTTT
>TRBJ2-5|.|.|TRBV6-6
CASNGFQETQYF
TGTGCCAGCAATGGGTTCCAAGAGACCCAGTACTTC
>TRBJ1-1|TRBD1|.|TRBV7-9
CASSFDRDTEAFF
TGTGCCAGCAGCTTCGACAGGGACACTGAAGCTTTCTTT
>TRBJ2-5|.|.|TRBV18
CASSPDIGRETQYF
TGTGCCAGCTCACCCGATATTGGACGGGAGACCCAGTACTTC
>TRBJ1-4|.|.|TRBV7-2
CASSSQATNEKLFF
TGTGCCAGCAGCTCTCAAGCAACTAATGAAAAACTGTTTTTT
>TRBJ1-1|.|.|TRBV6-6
CASTLRERPNTEAFF
TGTGCCAGCACATTGCGGGAAAGGCCGAACACTGAAGCTTTCTTT
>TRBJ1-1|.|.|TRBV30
CAWSAEMNTEAFF
TGTGCCTGGAGCGCCGAAATGAACACTGAAGCTTTCTTT
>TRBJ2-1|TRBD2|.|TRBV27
CASSLRRGGIDEQFF
TGTGCCAGCAGTTTACGGCGGGGGGGCATAGATGAGCAGTTCTTC
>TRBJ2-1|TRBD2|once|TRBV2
CASSGWAGAYNEQFF
TGTGCCAGCAGCGGCTGGGCGGGGGCCTACAATGAGCAGTTCTTC
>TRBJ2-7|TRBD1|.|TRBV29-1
CSVWDRVSEQYF
TGCAGCGTTTGGGACAGGGTTTCCGAGCAGTACTTC
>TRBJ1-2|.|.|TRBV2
CASCREGPSYGYTF
TGTGCCAGCTGTAGGGAAGGTCCTTCCTATGGCTACACCTTC
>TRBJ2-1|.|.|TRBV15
CATSRELGSRGVEQFF
TGTGCCACCAGCAGAGAGTTGGGGTCGCGGGGTGTTGAGCAGTTCTTC
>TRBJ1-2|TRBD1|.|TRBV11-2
CASSLGIGTGNGYTF
TGTGCCAGCAGCTTAGGTATAGGGACAGGGAATGGCTACACCTTC
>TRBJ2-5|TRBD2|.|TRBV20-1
CSASLAGVETQYF
TGCAGTGCTAGTCTAGCGGGGGTTGAGACCCAGTACTTC
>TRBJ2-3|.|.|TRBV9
CASSVEYTDTQYF
TGTGCCAGCAGCGTAGAATATACAGATACGCAGTATTTT
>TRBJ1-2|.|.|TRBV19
CASEEARLGGYTF
TGTGCCAGCGAGGAGGCACGACTAGGGGGCTACACCTTC
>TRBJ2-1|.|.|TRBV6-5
CASSPRPGGEQFF
TGTGCCAGCAGCCCCAGACCCGGGGGTGAGCAGTTCTTC
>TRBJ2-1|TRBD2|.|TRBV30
CAWSIQQWRLAGGSSYNEQFF
TGTGCCTGGAGTATCCAACAGTGGAGACTAGCGGGCGGCAGCTCCTACAATGAGCAGTTCTTC
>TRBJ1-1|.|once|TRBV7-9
CASSPRGQQNTEAFF
TGTGCCAGCAGCCCCCGAGGACAGCAGAACACTGAAGCTTTCTTT
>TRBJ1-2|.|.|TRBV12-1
CASSLGQAIPHGYTF
TGTGCCAGCAGCCTTGGACAGGCCATTCCCCATGGCTACACCTTC
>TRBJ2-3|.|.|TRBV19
CASSIQSPYTDTQYF
TGTGCCAGTAGTATCCAGTCCCCATACACAGATACGCAGTATTTT